The 25 T cell receptor beta chains given below trace back to one sample, sequenced in a study of blood T cell repertoires in COVID-19. Measured with immunoSEQ multiplex PCR; TCRdb has only the in-frame clones, and not every one. In the table there are about 130,000 clones, 85% of which are singletons. Input material: peripheral blood. These receptors came from a woman aged 80 or over with COVID-19, enrolled during active disease.

This clone has a handful of counts. The chain joins TRBV28 to TRBJ1-1, with 9 bases lining up with TRBD1. V shed 6 bases and J 9 bases; nucleotides not matched to a gene: 2. The CDR3 length is 11 residues. CDR1 is MDHEN, CDR2 SYDVKM, per germline. In DNA, the CDR3 is TGTGCCAGCAGGGGACAGGGTAAAGCTTTCTTT. This sequence encodes CASRGQGKAFF. The full variable domain, in which reference TRBV28 and TRBJ1-1 provide the parts outside the CDR3, is DVKVTQSSRYLVKRTGEKVFLECVQDMDHENMFWYRQDPGLGLRLIYFSYDVKMKEKGDIPEGYSVSREKKERFSLILESASTNQTSMYLCASRGQGKAFFGQGTRLTVV.

The rearrangement joins TRBV27 to TRBJ1-1, with 8 bases fitting TRBD1. The CDR3 loop spans 14 amino acids. Germline CDR1 MNHEY, CDR2 SMNVEV (reference sequence). V shed 2 bases and J 8 bases; nucleotides not matched to a gene: 7. The CDR3 spells CASSLTLRTGEAFF. CDR3 DNA sequence: TGTGCCAGCAGTTTAACTTTACGGACAGGGGAAGCTTTCTTT.

The table lists this clone with a count of one. The chain employs TRBV7-2 and TRBJ2-7; D is ambiguous. The V end was cut by 1 base, the J end by 3 bases, with 16 bases between. This CDR3 comprises 16 residues. The germline gives CDR1 SGHTA, CDR2 FQGNSA. CDR3 bases: TGTGCCAGCAGCTTAGATCGTATGGGCTTTTACTACGAGCAGTACTTC. Its translation is CASSLDRMGFYYEQYF.

The CDR3 DNA reads as TGTGCCAGCAGTCTCCTTAACTATGGCTACACCTTC. Its translation is CASSLLNYGYTF. The gene calls are TRBV12-3 or TRBV12-4 and TRBJ1-2; D remains unclear. The CDR3 contains 12 residues. Trimming left V 5 bases short and J 1 base short, with 5 bases between.

This clone was detected only once. A read error may produce the germline difference seen at one junction end. The sample has other DNA sequences that encode this CDR3 too. The gene calls are TRBV7-9 and TRBJ2-5; 12 nucleotides agree with TRBD2. Germline V gene data show CDR1 as SEHNR and CDR2 as FQNEAQ (reference sequence). The CDR3 contains 13 residues. The CDR3 DNA reads as TGTGCCAGCAGCCTAGCGGGAGGGGAGACCCAGTACTTC. This sequence encodes CASSLAGGETQYF.

V and J are TRBV10-3 and TRBJ1-4, with D possibly being TRBD1 (6 bases). The CDR3 consists of 17 residues. CDR1 and CDR2 from the germline V gene are ENHRY and SYGVKD. V shed 2 bases and J shed 3 bases, with 16 bases lying between them. CDR3 DNA: TGTGCCATCAGTGAGCGGGGCGCGGGGGCGGCTAATGAAAAACTGTTTTTT. Amino acids: CAISERGAGAANEKLFF.

J is TRBJ1-2 and V is TRBV29-1; possible D gene TRBD1, 6 bases. The CDR3 runs 12 residues. The V end was cut by 2 bases, the J end by 4 bases, with 8 bases between. Germline V lookup: CDR1 SQVTM, CDR2 ANQGSEA. This chain's CDR3 is CSVERGSYGYTF. The CDR3 DNA reads as TGCAGCGTTGAAAGGGGGAGCTATGGCTACACCTTC.

V and J are TRBV5-4 and TRBJ2-4, with 9 bases lining up with TRBD1. J lost 8 bases, V lost 4 bases, and 4 bases had no gene match. CDR1 is SGHNT and CDR2 is YYREEE in the germline V gene (reference sequence). The CDR3 consists of 13 residues. The CDR3 sequence is CASSRGQGDIQYF. CDR3 sequence (DNA): TGTGCCAGCAGCAGGGGACAGGGAGACATTCAGTACTTC.

This chain uses TRBV28 with TRBJ1-2; 8 bases fit TRBD1. The V gene end was trimmed by 8 bases and the J gene end by 4 bases; junction bases not matched to a gene: 3. CDR1 MDHEN and CDR2 SYDVKM come from the germline V gene. This CDR3 spans 12 amino acids. CDR3: CASGQGAYGYTF. CDR3 in DNA: TGTGCCAGCGGACAGGGAGCCTATGGCTACACCTTC.

V is TRBV11-2 and J is TRBJ1-1; tentative D call: TRBD1 (6 bases). CDR1 and CDR2 (germline): SGHAT, FQNNGV. V lost 8 bases and J lost 3, with 13 bases in between. This CDR3 is 13 amino acids long. CDR3 bases: TGTGCCAGCGCCAGGGGCTGGGACACTGAAGCTTTCTTT. Translation gives CASARGWDTEAFF.

The rearrangement links TRBV9 to TRBJ2-3, with no clear D. V lost 0 bases to trimming and J lost 5 bases, with 13 bases between them. Looked up from germline, CDR1 is SGDLS and CDR2 is YYNGEE. This CDR3 comprises 15 residues. CDR3 sequence (DNA): TGTGCCAGCAGCGTAGACCCCTCCTCGGGAGATACGCAGTATTTT. Translation gives CASSVDPSSGDTQYF.

The chain links TRBV7-6 to TRBJ1-1; 8 nucleotides match TRBD1. The CDR3 totals 15 residues. Germline values: CDR1 SGHVS, CDR2 FNYEAQ. V dropped 3 bases and J dropped 1; count of bases not matched to a gene: 4. CDR3: CASSFAGTGNTEAFF. The CDR3 region has the DNA TGTGCCAGCAGCTTCGCCGGGACAGGGAACACTGAAGCTTTCTTT.

This chain links TRBV27 with TRBJ2-3, with D possibly matching TRBD1 (6 bases). The germline CDR1 and CDR2 sequences are MNHEY and SMNVEV (reference sequence). The ends were cut back, 5 bases at V and 4 bases at J, with 22 bases in the middle. The CDR3 is 17 amino acids. The chain's CDR3 is CASSPGTSVNGADTQYF. The CDR3 coding sequence is TGTGCCAGCAGTCCTGGGACATCCGTCAACGGGGCAGATACGCAGTATTTT.

This clone was counted only a few times. The chain joins TRBV7-9 to TRBJ2-3; D ambiguous. The ends were cut back, 5 bases at V and 4 bases at J, with 4 bases in the middle. The CDR3 has 11 residues. Per the germline V gene, CDR1 is SEHNR and CDR2 is FQNEAQ (reference sequence). CDR3 in DNA: TGTGCCAGCAGCCCAGCAGATACGCAGTATTTT. It yields the protein CASSPADTQYF. Together with reference TRBV7-9 and TRBJ2-3, the CDR3 gives the full variable domain: DTGVSQNPRHKITKRGQNVTFRCDPISEHNRLYWYRQTLGQGPEFLTYFQNEAQLEKSRLLSDRFSAERPKGSFSTLEIQRTEQGDSAMYLCASSPADTQYFGPGTRLTVL.

The chain joins TRBV5-1 to TRBJ2-1; D is uncertain. CDR3 length: 11 amino acids. Germline values: CDR1 SGHRS, CDR2 YFSETQ. Trimming took off 2 bases at V and 6 bases at J, with 3 bases between the two ends. CDR3 bases: TGCGCCAGCAGCTTTAGCAATGAGCAGTTCTTC. Translating gives CASSFSNEQFF.

V and J are TRBV12-3 or TRBV12-4 and TRBJ1-1, with D possibly being TRBD1 (5 bases). The V gene lost 2 bases and the J gene lost 4 bases, with 8 bases spanning the gap. The CDR3 has 13 residues. CDR3 amino acids: CASSLQGPTEAFF. CDR3 DNA: TGTGCCAGCAGTTTACAGGGTCCCACTGAAGCTTTCTTT.

For the CDR3, the DNA is TGTGCCAGCAGCTTATCGGGGACTAGAACAGATACGCAGTATTTT. Translation gives CASSLSGTRTDTQYF. The chain combines TRBV7-3 with TRBJ2-3; 8 positions agree with TRBD2. This CDR3 is built from 15 residues. J was trimmed by 3 bases and V by 2 bases; bases with no gene match: 4. Looked up from germline, CDR1 is SGHTA and CDR2 is FQGTGA.

V gene TRBV9 combines with J gene TRBJ1-2; D gene ambiguous. The CDR3 loop spans 12 amino acids. The V and J ends lost 4 bases and 8 bases respectively, with 12 bases between them. The germline V gene encodes CDR1 SGDLS and CDR2 YYNGEE. CDR3 nucleotide sequence: TGTGCCAGCAGCCCCGAGGCTGGGGGCTACACCTTC. Protein sequence: CASSPEAGGYTF.

The chain carries TRBV7-2 and TRBJ2-1, with 8 bases matching TRBD2. Per the germline V gene, CDR1 is SGHTA and CDR2 is FQGNSA. With V trimmed by 5 bases and J by 15 bases, 18 bases remained unmatched. The CDR3 spans 15 residues. The CDR3 sequence: CASSPGPPGGPPMFF. The CDR3 nucleotides read TGTGCCAGCAGCCCCGGACCTCCGGGAGGGCCCCCTATGTTCTTC. The variable domain in full, with the rest retrieved from reference TRBV7-2 and TRBJ2-1, is GAGVSQSPSNKVTEKGKDVELRCDPISGHTALYWYRQSLGQGLEFLIYFQGNSAPDKSGLPSDRFSAERTGGSVSTLTIQRTQQEDSAVYLCASSPGPPGGPPMFFGPGTRLTVL.

The rearrangement links TRBV6-5 to TRBJ2-3; maybe TRBD1 (6 bases). Trimming took 6 bases from V and 2 from J, leaving 15 bases between them. CDR3 length: 15 residues. Per germline, CDR1 MNHEY and CDR2 SVGAGI. The CDR3 coding sequence is TGTGCCAGCAGGCAGGGACACCCATACACAGATACGCAGTATTTT. Amino acid sequence: CASRQGHPYTDTQYF.

This clone was counted a few times. The chain joins TRBV9 to TRBJ1-2; 7 nucleotides match TRBD1. The length of the CDR3 is 13 residues. The germline V gene has CDR1 SGDLS and CDR2 YYNGEE. After removal of 4 bases from V and 5 bases from J, the junction contained 5 bases not matched to a gene. The chain's CDR3 is CASSPGTEYGYTF. In DNA, the CDR3 is TGTGCCAGCAGCCCTGGGACAGAGTATGGCTACACCTTC.

This clone has only a few counts. The chain employs TRBV19 and TRBJ1-5; D unresolved. V lost 5 bases to trimming and J lost 6 bases, with 17 bases between them. CDR3 length: 15 amino acids. CDR1 LNHDA and CDR2 SQIVND come from the germline V gene (reference sequence). The CDR3, as DNA: TGTGCCAGTAGTCTCAGGAGGTCGGCAGTTCAGCCCCAGCATTTT. Its translation is CASSLRRSAVQPQHF. The full variable domain, rest sourced from reference TRBV19 and TRBJ1-5, is DGGITQSPKYLFRKEGQNVTLSCEQNLNHDAMYWYRQDPGQGLRLIYYSQIVNDFQKGDIAEGYSVSREKKESFPLTVTSAQKNPTAFYLCASSLRRSAVQPQHFGDGTRLSIL.

In nucleotides, the CDR3 is TGCGCCAGCAGCCAACCCCAGGATCGAGAGACCCAGTACTTC. It specifies CASSQPQDRETQYF. The chain couples TRBV4-1 to TRBJ2-5; D unclear. This CDR3 spans 14 amino acids. V dropped 2 bases and J dropped 4 bases, with 11 bases sitting between them. Germline-derived CDR1 and CDR2 are MGHRA and YSYEKL.

Concerning this clone itself: It is unclear where the CDR3 begins or ends on the DNA, so no DNA is shown, and the CDR3 is as TCRdb lists it. The chain joins TRBV28 to TRBJ1-3; TRBD1, the table's D call, was not compared with the DNA. The V gene's germline CDR1 is MDHEN and CDR2 SYDVKM. The length of the CDR3 is 17 amino acids, counting both ends. CDR3 protein: CASSSSGQGYSGNTIYF.

The gene calls are TRBV6-6 and TRBJ2-7; perhaps TRBD2 as D (5 bases). The V end lost 8 bases, the J end lost 6 bases, and 17 bases lay between the germline ends. The CDR3 runs 13 residues. Looked up from germline, CDR1 is MNHNY and CDR2 is SVGAGI (reference sequence). The CDR3 loop reads CASHSDSSPEQYF. DNA of the CDR3: TGTGCCAGCCACTCGGACTCCTCACCCGAGCAGTACTTC.